This T cell receptor (beta chain) was retrieved from a study of blood T cell repertoires in COVID-19. Study details: T cells, B-cell-depleted T cells, or PBMCs supplied cDNA or gDNA.

The length of the CDR3 is 16 residues. Trimming pared 5 bases from V and 1 base from J, leaving 15 bases between. Germline V lookup: CDR1 LNHDA, CDR2 SQIVND (reference sequence). Some clones are missing from TCRdb's copy, which holds only in-frame ones; the method was immunoSEQ multiplex PCR. This sample has 120,000 to 150,000 clones, with around 82% found just once. The sequencing sample was made of peripheral blood. This chain joins TRBV19 and TRBJ1-5, with a possible D match to TRBD1 (6 bases). This receptor was obtained from a woman in her forties or fifties with acute or convalescent COVID-19. For the CDR3, the DNA is TGTGCCAGTAGTGCCGGGACACCAATGAGCAATCAGCCCCAGCATTTT. Translation: CASSAGTPMSNQPQHF.